The rows below give T cell receptor beta chains drawn from one sample of a study of T cell responses to AZD1222 COVID-19 vaccine. Repertoires were generated with immunoSEQ multiplex PCR, while TCRdb's copy carries only in-frame clones and drops some. The sample includes 80,000 to 130,000 clones, about 89% of them seen just once. The sample consisted of peripheral blood, taken on day 0 of AZD1222 vaccination. The receptors were gathered from an adult in good health. CDR3s include the opening cysteine and the closing phenylalanine or tryptophan. A D gene is named only where the DNA matches it firmly. Some rows mark clone size as missing; the rest say once, few, many or name a class of expanded clone.

V gene	J gene	clone size	D gene	CDR3 DNA	CDR3 protein
TRBV11-3	TRBJ2-7	few	.	TGTGCCAGCAGCTTAGATCAGGGGGGAACAGTTTCCATGGGGGAGCAGTACTTC	CASSLDQGGTVSMGEQYF
TRBV21-1	TRBJ1-1	.	.	TGTGCCAGCAGCCCAGCCGATGGGGCCTGGGCTTTCTTT	CASSPADGAWAFF
TRBV4-1	TRBJ2-1	once	.	TGCGCCAGCAGCCAAGTTACGGGAGCTGCTTACAATGAGCAGTTCTTC	CASSQVTGAAYNEQFF
TRBV28	TRBJ1-1	.	.	TGTGCCTGCCACCGGAGGGCGGGGAACACTGAAGCTTTCTTT	CACHRRAGNTEAFF
TRBV5-1	TRBJ1-2	.	.	TGCGCCAGCAGCTTCGGCCGTTACGGCTACACCTTC	CASSFGRYGYTF
TRBV15	TRBJ2-5	.	TRBD1	TGTGCCACCAGCAGAGGGGACAGGAGGGAGACCCAGTACTTC	CATSRGDRRETQYF
TRBV19	TRBJ1-5	.	.	TGTGCCAGTAGTATTTTGCCAGGGGCGAGCAATCAGCCCCAGCATTTT	CASSILPGASNQPQHF
TRBV19	TRBJ1-2	few	TRBD1	TGTGCCAGTAGTACCACAGGGGGCGATGGCTACACCTTC	CASSTTGGDGYTF
TRBV7-9	TRBJ2-2	.	.	TGTGCCAGCAGCCCCAATCCCGGGACCTCCGGCACCGGGGAGCTGTTTTTT	CASSPNPGTSGTGELFF
TRBV6-5	TRBJ1-6	.	TRBD1	TGTGCCAGCAGTTACTTCGACAGGGGGGGATCACCCCTCCACTTT	CASSYFDRGGSPLHF
TRBV5-1	TRBJ2-1	.	.	TGCGCCAGCAGCTCCTTGGGCGGCTCCTACAATGAGCAGTTCTTC	CASSSLGGSYNEQFF
TRBV11-2	TRBJ2-1	.	.	TGTGCCAGCAGCCCGAGACAGTTCTCCTACAATGAGCAGTTCTTC	CASSPRQFSYNEQFF
TRBV5-1	TRBJ1-4	few	.	TGCGCCAGCAGCTTGGATATCGGGGGGGTAAATGAAAAACTGTTTTTT	CASSLDIGGVNEKLFF
TRBV7-9	TRBJ2-3	.	.	TGTGCCAGCAGCTTAAAAGGAGAACCGGCAGATACGCAGTATTTT	CASSLKGEPADTQYF
TRBV5-1	TRBJ1-1	.	.	TGCGCCAGCAGCCTGCAAGTTATGAACACTGAAGCTTTCTTT	CASSLQVMNTEAFF
TRBV4-1	TRBJ1-2	.	.	TGCGCCAGCAGCCAAGCTGGGGACGTCTATGGCTACACCTTC	CASSQAGDVYGYTF
TRBV5-1	TRBJ1-1	.	.	TGCGCCAGCAGCTTGGACCACGGGGACACTGAAGCTTTCTTT	CASSLDHGDTEAFF
TRBV7-9	TRBJ2-3	.	TRBD2	TGTGCCAGCAGCCCCGGACTAGCGGGGTTTGGGGATACGCAGTATTTT	CASSPGLAGFGDTQYF
TRBV11-3	TRBJ1-6	.	.	TGTGCCAGCAGCTTAGGCCGGGGAGGCAATTCACCCCTCCACTTT	CASSLGRGGNSPLHF
TRBV2	TRBJ1-2	once	.	TGTGCCAGCAGTGATGTGGGAGGGGTCCATGGCTACACCTTC	CASSDVGGVHGYTF
TRBV28	TRBJ1-1	.	.	TGTGCCAGCAGAATACGCAGGGGAACGGCTTTCTTT	CASRIRRGTAFF
TRBV13	TRBJ1-1	few	.	TGTGCCAGCAGGCCTCGGGGGGGCATGAACACTGAAGCTTTCTTT	CASRPRGGMNTEAFF
TRBV10-3	TRBJ2-2	once	TRBD2	TGTGCCATCAGTGCCCCAAGCGGGAGGGCGGACACCGGGGAGCTGTTTTTT	CAISAPSGRADTGELFF
TRBV5-8	TRBJ2-5	.	TRBD2	TGTGCCAGCAGCTTGCCCAGCGGGGACCAAGAGACCCAGTACTTC	CASSLPSGDQETQYF
TRBV2	TRBJ1-4	.	.	TGTGCCAGCAGTGAAGGGGTGGAGGAAAAACTGTTTTTT	CASSEGVEEKLFF
TRBV6-5	TRBJ1-2	.	.	TGTGCCAGCAGGCAGGGACATGGCTACACCTTC	CASRQGHGYTF
TRBV28	TRBJ2-3	.	TRBD2	TGTGCCAGCAGTCTAAGCGGGAGGGTAGATACGCAGTATTTT	CASSLSGRVDTQYF
TRBV15	TRBJ2-3	.	TRBD2	TGTGCCACCAGCAGAGACGCGGGGGGGTGGACAGATACGCAGTATTTT	CATSRDAGGWTDTQYF
TRBV4-1	TRBJ2-2	.	.	TGCGCCAGCAGCCAAGAAACATTGATCGGGGAGCTGTTTTTT	CASSQETLIGELFF
TRBV27	TRBJ1-6	.	.	TGTGCCACTGGGAGGGATGGCAATTCACCCCTCCACTTT	CATGRDGNSPLHF
TRBV10-3	TRBJ2-7	.	.	TGTGCCATCAGTGGGGCGCGGGGCTCCTACGAGCAGTACTTC	CAISGARGSYEQYF
TRBV7-9	TRBJ2-3	.	.	TGTGCCAGCAGCCACCGGGACGCGGGTATAGGTACGCAGTATTTT	CASSHRDAGIGTQYF
TRBV5-1	TRBJ1-1	.	.	TGCGCCAGCAGCTTGGGGTACAGGGTGTTCGGGAACACTGAAGCTTTCTTT	CASSLGYRVFGNTEAFF
TRBV6-5	TRBJ2-1	.	TRBD1	TGTGCCAGCAGCCTGGACAGGGGTGACAATGAGCAGTTCTTC	CASSLDRGDNEQFF
TRBV24-1	TRBJ2-1	.	TRBD2	TGTGCCACCAGTGACAGGGACTACAACTACAATGAGCAGTTCTTC	CATSDRDYNYNEQFF
TRBV2	TRBJ2-1	.	.	TGTGCCAGCAGTCCCCAGCGGACCTACAATGAGCAGTTCTTC	CASSPQRTYNEQFF
TRBV6-1	TRBJ2-3	.	.	TGTGCCAGCAGTGAATCTATTCCTAGCACAGATACGCAGTATTTT	CASSESIPSTDTQYF
TRBV28	TRBJ2-5	.	TRBD2	TGTGCCAGCACCATAGCGGGGAACCAAGAGACCCAGTACTTC	CASTIAGNQETQYF
TRBV28	TRBJ2-7	.	.	TGTGCCAGCAGTTTTCAGGGAGTAGGTAGGAGCGAGCAGTACTTC	CASSFQGVGRSEQYF
TRBV23-1	TRBJ1-3	.	.	TGCGCCAGCAGTCATGCGGACAGCCCGAGCTCTGGAAACACCATATATTTT	CASSHADSPSSGNTIYF
TRBV18	TRBJ1-1	.	.	TGTGCCAGCTCACCCAGGAACACTGAAGCTTTCTTT	CASSPRNTEAFF
TRBV5-4	TRBJ2-5	.	TRBD2	TGTGCCAGCAGCTTCCCTAGCGGGGGGGGTGAGACCCAGTACTTC	CASSFPSGGGETQYF
TRBV2	TRBJ2-1	.	.	TGTGCCAGCAATCCCTGGGCGAGTTACAATGAGCAGTTCTTC	CASNPWASYNEQFF
TRBV28	TRBJ1-5	.	.	TGTGCCAGCAGTTTTAGCAGGGGCCGCGGTCAGCCCCAGCATTTT	CASSFSRGRGQPQHF
TRBV5-1	TRBJ2-1	.	.	TGCGCCAGCAGCCCCGATCAGGCCTACAATGAGCAGTTCTTC	CASSPDQAYNEQFF
TRBV27	TRBJ1-4	few	.	TGTGCCAGCAGCCCTCGGGGGACTAATGAAAAACTGTTTTTT	CASSPRGTNEKLFF
TRBV19	TRBJ1-1	.	TRBD1	TGTGCCAGTATCGGGACAGATAACACTGAAGCTTTCTTT	CASIGTDNTEAFF
TRBV10-2	TRBJ1-5	.	.	TGCGCTCTTAGCCCAGGGTATCAGCCCCAGCATTTT	CALSPGYQPQHF
TRBV9	TRBJ1-2	.	.	TGTGCCAGCAGCGCGACTTCCATCCAGGGAAGGGGAGACTATGGCTACACCTTC	CASSATSIQGRGDYGYTF
TRBV28	TRBJ2-2	.	.	TGTGCCAGCAGTTTCGTGTATACCGGGGAGCTGTTTTTT	CASSFVYTGELFF
TRBV6-5	TRBJ1-4	few	.	TGTGCCAGCACCTTTAACACAGGGTTGCGGGAAAAACTGTTTTTT	CASTFNTGLREKLFF